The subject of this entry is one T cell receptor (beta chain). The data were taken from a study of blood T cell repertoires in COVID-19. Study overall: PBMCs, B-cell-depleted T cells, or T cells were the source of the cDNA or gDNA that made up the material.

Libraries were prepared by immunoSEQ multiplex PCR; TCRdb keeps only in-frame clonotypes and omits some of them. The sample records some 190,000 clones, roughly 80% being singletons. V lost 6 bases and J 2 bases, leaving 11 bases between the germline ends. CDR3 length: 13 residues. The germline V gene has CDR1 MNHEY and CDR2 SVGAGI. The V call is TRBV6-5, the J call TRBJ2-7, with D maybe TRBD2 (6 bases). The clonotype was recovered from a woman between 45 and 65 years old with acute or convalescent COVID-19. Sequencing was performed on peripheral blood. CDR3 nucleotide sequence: TGTGCCAGCAGACGGGGGTTCGCCTACGAGCAGTACTTC. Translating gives CASRRGFAYEQYF.